The T cell receptor (beta chain) under discussion was sequenced for a study of T-cell reconstitution after alpha-beta-depleted transplantation in children. The authors prepared the TCRbeta library with unique molecular identifiers. TCRdb recomputed calls from the PCR reads with MiXCR, one row per CDR3 protein. The sample records approximately 590,000 distinct CDR3 sequences, about 11% being singletons. There are 14 residues in the CDR3. V shed 1 base, J shed 9 bases, and the junction held 9 bases outside the gene matches. Germline assignment: CDR1 MNHEY and CDR2 SMNVEV (reference sequence). This clonotype was observed a few times.

The TCR originated in a human donor who donated a stem cell graft to a child with acute myeloid leukemia. The chain carries TRBV27 and TRBJ2-7, with 7 bases aligning to TRBD2. Sequenced here: PBMCs from the stem cell graft donor, sampled from the stem cell graft. CDR3 loop: CASSLFAGERRQYF. The DNA for the CDR3 is TGTGCCAGCAGTTTATTCGCGGGGGAGAGGCGGCAGTACTTC.